These T cell receptor beta chains were read from a single sample in a study of blood T cell repertoires in COVID-19. Sequencing used immunoSEQ multiplex PCR; TCRdb keeps in-frame clones, though not all of them. The table has 45,000 to 65,000 clones, approximately 88% seen once; the top ten hold roughly a quarter. The material sequenced was peripheral blood. Receptors originate from a human donor in a cohort sampled during active COVID-19. Both conserved end residues are part of each CDR3. A D gene is named only where the DNA matches it firmly. Clone size appears in some rows only: once, few, many, or a class for an expanded clone.

D: TRBD2; V: TRBV11-3; size: .; J: TRBJ2-2; CDR3: CASSPLAMSGTNTGELFF; DNA: TGTGCCAGCAGCCCCCTGGCTATGAGCGGGACGAACACCGGGGAGCTGTTTTTT
D: .; V: TRBV7-2; size: few; J: TRBJ2-5; CDR3: CASSLVGETQYF; DNA: TGTGCCAGCAGCTTAGTGGGCGAGACCCAGTACTTC
D: .; V: TRBV6-4; size: .; J: TRBJ2-1; CDR3: CASSDPAVSYNEQFF; DNA: TGTGCCAGCAGTGACCCAGCGGTCTCCTACAATGAGCAGTTCTTC
D: TRBD1; V: TRBV10-3; size: few; J: TRBJ2-5; CDR3: CAISEQGRGAETQYF; DNA: TGTGCCATCAGTGAACAGGGGCGAGGTGCGGAGACCCAGTACTTC
D: TRBD2; V: TRBV6-2/TRBV6-3; size: .; J: TRBJ2-1; CDR3: CASSYSSGRPVIEQFF; DNA: TGTGCCAGCAGTTATTCTAGCGGGAGGCCCGTTATTGAGCAGTTCTTC
D: TRBD2; V: TRBV5-1; size: .; J: TRBJ2-3; CDR3: CASSFAGTRGTDTQYF; DNA: TGCGCCAGCAGCTTTGCCGGGACTAGGGGGACAGATACGCAGTATTTT
D: .; V: TRBV19; size: .; J: TRBJ2-1; CDR3: CASSILGQRNEQFF; DNA: TGTGCCAGTAGTATCCTAGGACAGCGCAATGAGCAGTTCTTC
D: TRBD1; V: TRBV28; size: once; J: TRBJ2-3; CDR3: CASRQTQGQGVTDTQYF; DNA: TGTGCCAGCAGACAAACCCAGGGACAGGGTGTCACAGATACGCAGTATTTT
D: .; V: TRBV30; size: .; J: TRBJ1-5; CDR3: CAWSIRDTRLPQHF; DNA: TGTGCCTGGAGCATCCGGGACACCAGGTTGCCCCAGCATTTT
D: TRBD1; V: TRBV29-1; size: .; J: TRBJ2-3; CDR3: CSVDRQDTQYF; DNA: TGCAGCGTGGACAGGCAAGATACGCAGTATTTT
D: .; V: TRBV5-1; size: .; J: TRBJ2-7; CDR3: CASNPGQGRDEQYF; DNA: TGCGCCAGCAACCCAGGCCAGGGGAGGGACGAGCAGTACTTC
D: .; V: TRBV7-8; size: .; J: TRBJ2-4; CDR3: CASSLVQGRTKNIQYF; DNA: TGTGCCAGCAGCTTAGTACAGGGTCGGACCAAAAACATTCAGTACTTC
D: TRBD2; V: TRBV19; size: .; J: TRBJ2-5; CDR3: CASSLNLAGGERETQYF; DNA: TGTGCCAGTAGCCTAAATCTAGCGGGAGGGGAAAGAGAGACCCAGTACTTC
D: .; V: TRBV15; size: .; J: TRBJ2-2; CDR3: CATSLGKGGAAGTGELFF; DNA: TGTGCCACCAGTCTGGGTAAAGGGGGTGCCGCCGGCACCGGGGAGCTGTTTTTT
D: .; V: TRBV18; size: .; J: TRBJ2-1; CDR3: CASSPTGLGYNEQFF; DNA: TGTGCCAGCTCACCAACGGGGTTGGGGTACAATGAGCAGTTCTTC
D: .; V: TRBV5-6; size: .; J: TRBJ2-2; CDR3: CASNLGGIGELFF; DNA: TGTGCCAGCAATTTGGGGGGAATCGGGGAGCTGTTTTTT
D: TRBD2; V: TRBV3-1/TRBV3-2; size: .; J: TRBJ2-1; CDR3: CASSQGLAGAFLSYNEQFF; DNA: TGTGCCAGCAGCCAAGGACTAGCGGGGGCCTTCCTCTCCTACAATGAGCAGTTCTTC
D: .; V: TRBV18; size: .; J: TRBJ1-1; CDR3: CASSPQQGLNTEAFF; DNA: TGTGCCAGCTCACCCCAACAGGGTTTGAACACTGAAGCTTTCTTT
D: .; V: TRBV28; size: .; J: TRBJ1-2; CDR3: CASDSRSYYGYTF; DNA: TGTGCCAGCGACTCAAGGTCTTACTATGGCTACACCTTC
D: .; V: TRBV5-1; size: .; J: TRBJ1-2; CDR3: CASSLVGGRNYGYTF; DNA: TGCGCCAGCAGCTTGGTTGGGGGCAGGAACTATGGCTACACCTTC
D: .; V: TRBV19; size: .; J: TRBJ1-3; CDR3: CASSDKGGGRNTIYF; DNA: TGTGCCAGTAGCGATAAAGGGGGGGGAAGAAACACCATATATTTT
D: .; V: TRBV6-2/TRBV6-3; size: .; J: TRBJ1-2; CDR3: CASSYSSRGYYGYTF; DNA: TGTGCCAGCAGTTACTCTTCCAGGGGCTATTATGGCTACACCTTC
D: .; V: TRBV29-1; size: .; J: TRBJ2-3; CDR3: CSVARDGDTQYF; DNA: TGCAGCGTTGCGCGGGACGGGGATACGCAGTATTTT
D: .; V: TRBV2; size: .; J: TRBJ2-1; CDR3: CASSVQGYNEQFF; DNA: TGTGCCAGCAGTGTCCAGGGTTACAATGAGCAGTTCTTC
D: .; V: TRBV9; size: .; J: TRBJ2-3; CDR3: CASSVDSGRTDTQYF; DNA: TGTGCCAGCAGCGTAGATTCAGGGCGCACAGATACGCAGTATTTT
D: .; V: TRBV27; size: .; J: TRBJ1-1; CDR3: CASTKDGRTEAFF; DNA: TGTGCCAGCACAAAAGATGGGAGGACTGAAGCTTTCTTT
D: TRBD1; V: TRBV3-1/TRBV3-2; size: .; J: TRBJ1-6; CDR3: CASSLRDSNSPLHF; DNA: TGTGCCAGCAGCCTCCGGGACAGCAATTCACCCCTCCACTTT
D: TRBD2; V: TRBV4-1; size: .; J: TRBJ2-5; CDR3: CASRYSGGSRETQYF; DNA: TGCGCCAGCAGGTACTCGGGAGGGTCACGAGAGACCCAGTACTTC
D: .; V: TRBV6-6; size: .; J: TRBJ1-1; CDR3: CASSRPNSPMNTEAFF; DNA: TGTGCCAGCAGTCGACCAAACAGCCCCATGAACACTGAAGCTTTCTTT
D: TRBD2; V: TRBV6-4; size: .; J: TRBJ2-1; CDR3: CASSDTYLAEPATNEQFF; DNA: TGTGCCAGCAGTGACACTTATCTAGCGGAGCCTGCAACGAATGAGCAGTTCTTC
D: TRBD1; V: TRBV24-1; size: .; J: TRBJ1-2; CDR3: CATSDTGTGNYGYTF; DNA: TGTGCCACCAGTGATACCGGGACAGGGAACTATGGCTACACCTTC
D: TRBD2; V: TRBV5-1; size: .; J: TRBJ2-3; CDR3: CASSSSPSGGSTDTQYF; DNA: TGCGCCAGCAGCTCCTCCCCCAGCGGGGGGAGCACAGATACGCAGTATTTT
D: .; V: TRBV28; size: .; J: TRBJ2-1; CDR3: CASIQEPLNNEQFF; DNA: TGTGCCAGCATCCAGGAACCCCTAAACAATGAGCAGTTCTTC
D: .; V: TRBV19; size: .; J: TRBJ1-3; CDR3: CASSMRTGSDTIYF; DNA: TGTGCCAGTAGTATGAGGACGGGGAGTGACACCATATATTTT
D: TRBD1; V: TRBV7-8; size: .; J: TRBJ2-5; CDR3: CASSTLGQGDVTQYF; DNA: TGTGCCAGCAGCACCTTAGGACAGGGGGATGTGACCCAGTACTTC
D: TRBD2; V: TRBV19; size: .; J: TRBJ2-1; CDR3: CASSTGLAGLEQFF; DNA: TGTGCCAGTAGTACCGGACTAGCGGGGTTAGAGCAGTTCTTC
D: TRBD1; V: TRBV7-6; size: .; J: TRBJ1-1; CDR3: CASSLVPGGEAFF; DNA: TGTGCCAGCAGCTTAGTACCAGGGGGTGAAGCTTTCTTT
D: .; V: TRBV21-1; size: .; J: TRBJ2-7; CDR3: CASSNRDRFYEQYF; DNA: TGTGCCAGCAGCAACCGGGACAGGTTCTACGAGCAGTACTTC
D: TRBD2; V: TRBV5-1; size: .; J: TRBJ2-3; CDR3: CASSFSSGGAADTQYF; DNA: TGCGCCAGCAGCTTCTCTAGCGGGGGGGCGGCAGATACGCAGTATTTT
D: .; V: TRBV18; size: .; J: TRBJ1-1; CDR3: CASSPQATNTEAFF; DNA: TGTGCCAGCTCACCTCAGGCGACGAACACTGAAGCTTTCTTT
D: TRBD2; V: TRBV4-1; size: once; J: TRBJ2-3; CDR3: CASSLPASGDDTDTQYF; DNA: TGCGCCAGCAGCCTTCCTGCCAGCGGGGACGACACAGATACGCAGTATTTT
D: .; V: TRBV5-1; size: .; J: TRBJ1-6; CDR3: CASSWEGSALHF; DNA: TGCGCCAGCAGCTGGGAGGGTTCGGCCCTCCACTTT
D: TRBD1; V: TRBV6-5; size: .; J: TRBJ1-2; CDR3: CASSYSNRGNYGYTF; DNA: TGTGCCAGCAGTTACTCGAACAGGGGGAACTATGGCTACACCTTC
D: TRBD1; V: TRBV11-3; size: .; J: TRBJ1-2; CDR3: CASSRQGAGGYTF; DNA: TGTGCCAGCAGCCGACAGGGGGCTGGAGGCTACACCTTC
D: .; V: TRBV7-9; size: once; J: TRBJ2-5; CDR3: CASSSRDGLRQETQYF; DNA: TGTGCCAGCAGCTCCAGGGATGGGTTGCGGCAAGAGACCCAGTACTTC